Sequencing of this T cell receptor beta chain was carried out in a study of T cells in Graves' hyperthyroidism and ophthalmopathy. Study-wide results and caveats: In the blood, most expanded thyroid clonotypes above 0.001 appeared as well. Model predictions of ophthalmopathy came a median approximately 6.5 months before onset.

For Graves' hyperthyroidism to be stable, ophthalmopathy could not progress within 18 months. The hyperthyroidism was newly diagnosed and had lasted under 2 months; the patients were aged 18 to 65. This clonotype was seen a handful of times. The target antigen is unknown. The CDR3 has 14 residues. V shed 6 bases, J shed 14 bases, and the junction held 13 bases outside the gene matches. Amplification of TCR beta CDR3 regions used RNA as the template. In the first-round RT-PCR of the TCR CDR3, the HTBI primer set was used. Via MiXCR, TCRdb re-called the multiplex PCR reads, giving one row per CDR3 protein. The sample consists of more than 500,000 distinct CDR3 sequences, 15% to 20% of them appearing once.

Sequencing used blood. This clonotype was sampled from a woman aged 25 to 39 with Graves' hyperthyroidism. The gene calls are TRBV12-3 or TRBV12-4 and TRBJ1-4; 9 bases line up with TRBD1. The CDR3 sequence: CASRTTGGTGNLFF. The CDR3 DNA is TGTGCCAGCAGAACAACAGGGGGCACGGGAAACCTGTTTTTT.